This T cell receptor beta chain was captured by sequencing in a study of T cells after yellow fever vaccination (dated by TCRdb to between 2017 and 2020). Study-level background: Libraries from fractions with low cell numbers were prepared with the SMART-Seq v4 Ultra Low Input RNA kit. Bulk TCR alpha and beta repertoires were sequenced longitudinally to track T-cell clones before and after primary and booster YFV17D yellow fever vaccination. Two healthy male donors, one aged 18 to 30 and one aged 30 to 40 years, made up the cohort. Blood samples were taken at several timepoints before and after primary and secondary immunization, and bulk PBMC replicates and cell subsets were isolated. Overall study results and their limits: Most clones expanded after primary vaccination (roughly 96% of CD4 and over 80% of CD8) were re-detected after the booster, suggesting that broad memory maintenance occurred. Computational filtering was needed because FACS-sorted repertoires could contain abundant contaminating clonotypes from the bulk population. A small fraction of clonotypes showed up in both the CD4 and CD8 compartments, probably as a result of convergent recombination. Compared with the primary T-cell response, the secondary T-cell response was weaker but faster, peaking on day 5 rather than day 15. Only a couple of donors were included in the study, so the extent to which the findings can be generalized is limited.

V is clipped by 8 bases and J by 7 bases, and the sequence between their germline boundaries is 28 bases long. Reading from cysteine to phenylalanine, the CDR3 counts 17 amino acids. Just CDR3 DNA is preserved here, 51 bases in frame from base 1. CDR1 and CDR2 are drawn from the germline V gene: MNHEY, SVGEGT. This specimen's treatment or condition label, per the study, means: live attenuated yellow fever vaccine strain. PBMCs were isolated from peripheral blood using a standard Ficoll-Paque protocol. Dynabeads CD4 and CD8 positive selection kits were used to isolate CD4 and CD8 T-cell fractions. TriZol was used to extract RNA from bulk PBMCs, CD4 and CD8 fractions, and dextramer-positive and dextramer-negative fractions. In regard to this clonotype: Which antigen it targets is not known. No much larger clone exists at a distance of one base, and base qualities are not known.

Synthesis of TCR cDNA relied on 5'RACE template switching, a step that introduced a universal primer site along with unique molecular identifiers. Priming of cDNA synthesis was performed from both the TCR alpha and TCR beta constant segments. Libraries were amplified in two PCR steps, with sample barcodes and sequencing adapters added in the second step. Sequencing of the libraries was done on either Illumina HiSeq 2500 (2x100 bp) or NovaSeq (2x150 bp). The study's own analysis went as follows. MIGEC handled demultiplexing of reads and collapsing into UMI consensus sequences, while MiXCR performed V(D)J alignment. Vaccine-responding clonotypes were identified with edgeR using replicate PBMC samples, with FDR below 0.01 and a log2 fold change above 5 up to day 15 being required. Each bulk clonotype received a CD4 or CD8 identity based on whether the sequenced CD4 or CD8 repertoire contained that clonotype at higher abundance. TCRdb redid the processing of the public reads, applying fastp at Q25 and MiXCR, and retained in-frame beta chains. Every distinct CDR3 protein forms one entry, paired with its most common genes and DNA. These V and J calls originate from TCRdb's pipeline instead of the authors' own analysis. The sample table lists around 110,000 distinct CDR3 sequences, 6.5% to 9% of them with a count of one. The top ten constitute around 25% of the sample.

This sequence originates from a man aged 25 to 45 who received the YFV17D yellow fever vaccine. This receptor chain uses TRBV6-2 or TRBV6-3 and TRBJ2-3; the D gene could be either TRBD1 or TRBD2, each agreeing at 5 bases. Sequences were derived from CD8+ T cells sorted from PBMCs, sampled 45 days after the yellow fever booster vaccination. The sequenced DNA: TGTGCCAGCCTTCAAGTTGGGGGAAGGCAGAAAGTAAATACGCAGTATTTT. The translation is CASLQVGGRQKVNTQYF.